Shown below are 23 T cell receptor beta chains from a single sample sequenced in a study of T cells in tuberculosis. Assay: immunoSEQ multiplex PCR; the TCRdb copy retains only in-frame clones and omits some. The table lists roughly 45,000 clones, roughly 94% of them singletons. The sequencing sample was made of PBMCs. These receptors were obtained from a donor under 30 with latent tuberculosis or without tuberculosis infection. Some clones in this sample may be carry-over from other donors' samples.

This clone has a single count. In nucleotides, the CDR3 is TGTGCCAGCAGCCCGACCCGGGGAGAGACTGAAGCTTTCTTT. Its protein is CASSPTRGETEAFF. The V gene is TRBV5-4, the J gene TRBJ1-1; D uncertain. CDR3 size: 14 residues. The germline V and J ends were trimmed by 4 bases and 5 bases, with 15 bases remaining between them. Germline V gene data show CDR1 as SGHNT and CDR2 as YYREEE (reference sequence).

The chain is built from TRBV15 and TRBJ1-4, with D perhaps matching TRBD1 (6 bases). The germline V and J ends were trimmed by 2 bases and 7 bases, with 11 bases remaining between them. The CDR3 contains 14 residues. Per the germline V gene, CDR1 is LNHNV and CDR2 is YYDKDF (reference sequence). CDR3 amino acids: CATSRPGTLEKLFF. DNA of the CDR3: TGTGCCACCAGCAGACCCGGGACACTTGAAAAACTGTTTTTT.

This chain connects TRBV28 to TRBJ2-6; D is undetermined. The CDR3 is 13 residues long. Trimming stripped 8 bases from V and 0 bases from J, with 5 bases between. Germline V CDR1 and CDR2: MDHEN, SYDVKM. CDR3 in amino acids: CASSYSGANVLTF. In DNA form, the CDR3 reads TGTGCCAGCTCTTACTCTGGGGCCAACGTCCTGACTTTC. Based on the CDR3 plus reference TRBV28 and TRBJ2-6, the full variable domain is DVKVTQSSRYLVKRTGEKVFLECVQDMDHENMFWYRQDPGLGLRLIYFSYDVKMKEKGDIPEGYSVSREKKERFSLILESASTNQTSMYLCASSYSGANVLTFGAGSRLTVL.

The chain combines TRBV11-2 with TRBJ1-2; weak D call: TRBD1 (5 bases). Trimming left V 0 bases short and J 6 bases short, with 14 bases between. The germline V gene has CDR1 SGHAT and CDR2 FQNNGV. The CDR3 has 15 amino acids. CDR3 bases: TGTGCCAGCAGCTTAGATCGGCGGGACTGGAATGGCTACACCTTC. Residues: CASSLDRRDWNGYTF.

The chain joins TRBV5-1 to TRBJ2-5, with 11 bases fitting TRBD2. The CDR3 spans 15 residues. Germline V lookup: CDR1 SGHRS, CDR2 YFSETQ. V trimming: 3 bases; J trimming: 7 bases; junction bases outside the gene matches: 8. The CDR3 loop is CASSSLAGDSGTQYF. In DNA, the CDR3 is TGCGCCAGCAGCTCACTAGCGGGAGATTCGGGGACCCAGTACTTC.

The rearrangement links TRBV11-2 to TRBJ2-7; no clear D gene. Germline assignment: CDR1 SGHAT and CDR2 FQNNGV. The V and J ends lost 3 bases and 4 bases respectively, with 10 bases between them. The CDR3 sequence is 13 residues long. CDR3 protein: CASSFEAEYEQYF. CDR3 coding DNA: TGTGCCAGCAGCTTCGAGGCAGAGTACGAGCAGTACTTC.

The count of this clone is one. The gene calls are TRBV7-3 and TRBJ2-3; 8 bases map to TRBD2. The CDR3 sequence is 16 residues long. Germline V gene lookup returns CDR1 SGHTA and CDR2 FQGTGA. The junction had 10 bases not matched to a gene; V was cut back by 6 bases and J by 2 bases. The CDR3 loop reads CASRRGAGGLTDTQYF. In nucleotides, the CDR3 is TGTGCCAGCAGACGAGGGGCGGGAGGCCTCACAGATACGCAGTATTTT.

This chain uses TRBV7-9 with TRBJ2-3; D possibly corresponds to TRBD1 (5 bases). The CDR3 is 15 amino acids. V was shortened by 3 bases and J by 5 bases, with 15 bases between the two germline ends. The germline V gene has CDR1 SEHNR and CDR2 FQNEAQ (reference sequence). CDR3 nucleotides: TGTGCCAGCAGCTTTCAGGGAACGGTGAAAGATACGCAGTATTTT. Amino acid sequence: CASSFQGTVKDTQYF.

This chain uses TRBV28 with TRBJ2-1; 10 positions match TRBD2. After removal of 3 bases from V and 7 bases from J, the junction contained 15 bases not matched to a gene. The CDR3 runs to 18 residues. Looked up from germline, CDR1 is MDHEN and CDR2 is SYDVKM. DNA of the CDR3: TGTGCCAGCAGTTTCCCCCCGCTAGCGGGAGCTGTCGAAAATGAGCAGTTCTTC. As protein: CASSFPPLAGAVENEQFF. Using reference TRBV28 and TRBJ2-1 for the parts outside the CDR3, the full variable domain is DVKVTQSSRYLVKRTGEKVFLECVQDMDHENMFWYRQDPGLGLRLIYFSYDVKMKEKGDIPEGYSVSREKKERFSLILESASTNQTSMYLCASSFPPLAGAVENEQFFGPGTRLTVL.

This chain links TRBV29-1 with TRBJ2-3; 16 bases agree with TRBD2. Trimming took 7 bases from V and 3 from J; bases not matched to a gene: 13. The CDR3 spans 18 residues. Germline V lookup: CDR1 SQVTM, CDR2 ANQGSEA. CDR3 protein: CSAGGLAGGPSNTDTQYF. Written as DNA, the CDR3 is TGCAGCGCAGGGGGACTAGCGGGAGGGCCCTCGAATACAGATACGCAGTATTTT.

V is TRBV5-4 and J is TRBJ2-1; D is possibly TRBD2 (5 bases). The CDR3 covers 14 residues. The germline gives CDR1 SGHNT, CDR2 YYREEE (reference sequence). V lost 4 bases to trimming and J lost 10 bases, with 18 bases between them. In nucleotides, the CDR3 is TGTGCCAGCAGCCCTCCATCAACTAGTTTCGAGCAGTTCTTC. Encoded protein: CASSPPSTSFEQFF.

The sample holds one count of this clone. The chain employs TRBV11-1 and TRBJ2-1, with 8 positions matching TRBD2. The V gene end was trimmed by 2 bases and the J gene end by 2 bases; junction bases not matched to a gene: 5. This CDR3 is built from 16 residues. The V gene's germline CDR1 is SGHAT and CDR2 FQDESV (reference sequence). In nucleotides, the CDR3 is TGTGCCAGCAGCTTACGCGCAGCGGGAGCCTACAATGAGCAGTTCTTC. This gives the protein CASSLRAAGAYNEQFF.

V gene TRBV7-8 combines with J gene TRBJ1-1; weak D call: TRBD1 (5 bases). Per germline, CDR1 SGHVS and CDR2 FQNEAQ. Trimming removed 5 bases from V and 4 bases from J, with 17 bases in between. The CDR3 totals 15 residues. CDR3 in amino acids: CASSGRRAGTTEAFF. DNA for the CDR3: TGTGCCAGCAGCGGGAGGCGGGCGGGGACCACTGAAGCTTTCTTT.

Here the CDR3 DNA reads TGTGCCAGCCGATACTTAGGGGCGGGAGTGAGGATTCACAATGAGCAGTTCTTC. Its protein product is CASRYLGAGVRIHNEQFF. The J gene is TRBJ2-1, the V gene TRBV28; 7 bases fit TRBD2. V was pared by 8 bases and J by 5 bases, with 21 bases of the junction left unmatched. The germline V gene has CDR1 MDHEN and CDR2 SYDVKM. The CDR3 has 18 amino acids.

The V call is TRBV30, the J call TRBJ1-2; D gene unclear. Deletions cut 5 bases from V and 2 bases from J, with 9 bases between. The germline CDR1 and CDR2 sequences are GTSNPN and SVGIG (reference sequence). This CDR3 is 12 amino acids long. CDR3 region: CAWSPGNYGYTF. The CDR3 DNA follows: TGTGCCTGGTCCCCCGGGAACTATGGCTACACCTTC.

The chain employs TRBV11-3 and TRBJ2-1; the match to TRBD2 covers 12 bases. The length of the CDR3 is 15 residues. Germline-derived CDR1 and CDR2 are SGHNT and YENEEA. The V segment lost 4 bases and the J segment 8 bases; nucleotides outside the gene matches: 6. CDR3 in amino acids: CASSSPSGRGDEQFF. For the CDR3, the DNA is TGTGCCAGCAGCTCCCCTAGCGGGAGGGGGGATGAGCAGTTCTTC.

The chain recombines TRBV28 with TRBJ1-5; 7 positions match TRBD1. CDR1 and CDR2 (germline): MDHEN, SYDVKM. The CDR3 runs to 15 residues. Unmatched junction bases numbered 6, after V lost 6 bases and J lost 1 base. The CDR3 loop reads CASRIPQGSNQPQHF. The CDR3 nucleotides read TGTGCCAGCAGGATACCACAGGGGAGCAATCAGCCCCAGCATTTT.

J is TRBJ2-2 and V is TRBV19; 10 positions agree with TRBD1. This CDR3 is built from 16 residues. The germline CDR1 and CDR2 sequences are LNHDA and SQIVND (reference sequence). V was pared by 11 bases and J by 0 bases, with 9 bases of the junction left unmatched. CDR3 region: CAARDRGFANTGELFF. CDR3 in DNA: TGTGCCGCCCGGGACAGGGGCTTCGCGAACACCGGGGAGCTGTTTTTT.

The V call is TRBV4-1, the J call TRBJ2-1; D is uncertain. Germline V gene lookup returns CDR1 MGHRA and CDR2 YSYEKL. The CDR3 contains 15 residues. Trimming removed 0 bases at V and 1 base at J, with 7 bases between. CDR3 DNA sequence: TGCGCCAGCAGCCAAGATCTAGAGTCCTACAATGAGCAGTTCTTC. Protein sequence: CASSQDLESYNEQFF.

The chain uses TRBV12-5 and TRBJ1-1; 9 positions match TRBD1. V was clipped by 6 bases and J by 5 bases; unmatched bases: 10. The CDR3 has 15 amino acids. Germline CDR1 reads LGHNT; CDR2 reads FRNRAP. The CDR3 protein is CASGPGQGFNTEAFF. Here the CDR3 DNA reads TGTGCTAGTGGCCCTGGACAGGGGTTTAATACTGAAGCTTTCTTT.

This chain uses TRBV5-4 with TRBJ2-7, with TRBD2 matching over 14 bases. The CDR3 length is 15 residues. The V and J ends lost 4 bases and 4 bases, in that order; junction bases with no gene match: 4. The germline V gene has CDR1 SGHNT and CDR2 YYREEE (reference sequence). The CDR3 bases are TGTGCCAGCAGCGCGGGACTAGCGGGGGTTTACGAGCAGTACTTC. As protein: CASSAGLAGVYEQYF.

The chain uses TRBV28 and TRBJ1-5, with D maybe TRBD1 (5 bases). There are 14 residues in the CDR3. Trimming pared 6 bases from V and 6 bases from J, leaving 15 bases between. Germline assignment: CDR1 MDHEN and CDR2 SYDVKM. The CDR3 nucleotides are TGTGCCAGCAGGGGGACTCCGAGGGGTCAGCCCCAGCATTTT. Translated: CASRGTPRGQPQHF.

V gene TRBV27 combines with J gene TRBJ2-1, with 7 bases fitting TRBD2. Unmatched junction bases numbered 15, after V lost 3 bases and J lost 4 bases. Germline loops: CDR1 MNHEY, CDR2 SMNVEV (reference sequence). The CDR3 has 18 amino acids. The CDR3: CASSFLPPGLLPYNEQFF. CDR3 nucleotides: TGTGCCAGCAGTTTTCTACCTCCGGGACTACTCCCGTACAATGAGCAGTTCTTC.